Reported below is one T cell receptor (beta chain). What it binds is unknown. The data originate from a study of cytomegalovirus exposure and HLA in healthy donors. Study-wide context: The study placed less than 90% of its roughly 430 genotyped donors in the Caucasian-associated ancestry cluster. Overall study findings and caveats: A highly shared variant cluster was judged a likely technical artifact. A link between a missense DCLRE1C variant and TCR beta V- and J-gene trimming emerged from a later analysis.

PCR used 60 Vbeta primers and 13 Jbeta primers. Clones were sequenced by immunoSEQ multiplex PCR, and TCRdb holds only the in-frame ones, with some missing. The table has around 45,000 clones, 51% seen once; the top ten hold around 5.8%. The CDR3 loop spans 15 amino acids. Germline CDR1 is MDHEN and CDR2 is SYDVKM. With V trimmed by 8 bases and J by 5 bases, 13 bases remained unmatched. Specimen: PBMCs. This clonotype originated in a man aged 60 to 69 in good health and CMV-seronegative. The V and J genes are TRBV28 and TRBJ2-7, with 9 bases lining up with TRBD1. CDR3 in DNA: TGTGCCAGCTTACGTCCGACAGGGGGATTTGACGAGCAGTACTTC. Its translation is CASLRPTGGFDEQYF.